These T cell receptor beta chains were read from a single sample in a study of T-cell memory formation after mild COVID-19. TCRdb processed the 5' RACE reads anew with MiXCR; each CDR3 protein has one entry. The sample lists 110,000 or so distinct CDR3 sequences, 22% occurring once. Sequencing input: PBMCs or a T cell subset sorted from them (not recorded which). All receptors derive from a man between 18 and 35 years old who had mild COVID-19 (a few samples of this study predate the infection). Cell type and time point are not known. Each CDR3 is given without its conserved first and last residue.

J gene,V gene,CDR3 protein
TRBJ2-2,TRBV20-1,SAREWGTGELF
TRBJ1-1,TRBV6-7,ASSRAGGRSTEAF
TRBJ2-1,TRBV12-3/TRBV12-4,ASSLIGDVWYNEQF
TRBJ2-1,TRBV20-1,SATGTRAQADYNEQF
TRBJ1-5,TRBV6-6,ASGPTWVSNQPQH
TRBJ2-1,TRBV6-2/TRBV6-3,ASSYSRTGGYNEQF
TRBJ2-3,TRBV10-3,AISDGLAGDTDTQY
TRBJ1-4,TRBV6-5,ASRGAHEKLF
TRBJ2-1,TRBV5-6,ASNREDWNEQF
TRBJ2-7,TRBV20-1,SAEHRGEGHHSYEQY
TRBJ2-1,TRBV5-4,ASSVVPGGRDNEQF
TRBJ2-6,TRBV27,ASRHPGANVLT
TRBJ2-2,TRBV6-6,ASSYVRNTGELF
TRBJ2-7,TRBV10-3,ATAGTSGGTYEQY
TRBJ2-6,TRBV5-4,ASSLVGSGANVLT
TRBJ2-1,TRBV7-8,ASSSGVAGADYNEQF
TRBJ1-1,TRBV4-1,ASSQPYAVTEAF
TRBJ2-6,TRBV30,AWSAWSVLGSSGANVLT
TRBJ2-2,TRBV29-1,SVTGGRGTGELF
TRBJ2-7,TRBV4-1,ASSPHLGRYEQY
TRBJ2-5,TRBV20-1,SLDSGGLQETQY
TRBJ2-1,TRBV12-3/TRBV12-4,ASSFGDGSYNEQF
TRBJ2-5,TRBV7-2,ASSQDGGATQY
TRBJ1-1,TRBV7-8,ASSFRTTVNTEAF
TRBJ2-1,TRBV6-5,ASSYKSSYNEQF
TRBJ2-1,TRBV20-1,SATNSGGQGRSYNEQF
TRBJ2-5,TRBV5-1,ASSFATGQETQY
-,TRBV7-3,ASSPSGGPRGEQF
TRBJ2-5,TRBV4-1,ASRGGEETQY
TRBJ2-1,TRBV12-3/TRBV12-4,ASSGVSRQGGQF
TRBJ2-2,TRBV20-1,SARVPILTGELF
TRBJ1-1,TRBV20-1,SASRQGPRNTEAF
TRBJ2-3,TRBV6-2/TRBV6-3,ASSFLAGDTDTQY
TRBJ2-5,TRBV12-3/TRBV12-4,ASSAPQETQY
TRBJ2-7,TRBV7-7,ASSSGETYEQY
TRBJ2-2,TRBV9,ASSVAVGELF
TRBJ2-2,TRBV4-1,ASSQRSENTGELF
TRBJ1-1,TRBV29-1,SVPPAGTGEFGTEAF
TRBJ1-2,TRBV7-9,ASSTRDSYYGYT